This T cell receptor (beta chain) appears in the sequencing data of a study of glioma-infiltrating T cells after dendritic cell vaccination. Across the whole study: Treatment, given 2003 to 2012, was autologous tumor lysate-pulsed dendritic cell vaccination.

Trimming cost V 5 bases and J 5 bases; bases outside gene matches: 7. Germline V gene lookup returns CDR1 MNHEY and CDR2 SVGAGI. The CDR3 is 15 amino acids. The PCR used 60 V beta and 13 J beta primers. TCRdb keeps only in-frame clones here, not all; method: immunoSEQ multiplex PCR. This table has about 90,000 clones, 85% appearing once. None of the glioblastoma patients had an isocitrate dehydrogenase mutation. The rearrangement joins TRBV6-5 to TRBJ2-2, with 8 bases identical to TRBD1. This TCR was recovered from a human donor with glioblastoma. Sequences were derived from blood, sampled before dendritic cell vaccination. CDR3 nucleotides: TGTGCCAGCAGTAGGACAGGGTTTGGGACCGGGGAGCTGTTTTTT. It specifies CASSRTGFGTGELFF.